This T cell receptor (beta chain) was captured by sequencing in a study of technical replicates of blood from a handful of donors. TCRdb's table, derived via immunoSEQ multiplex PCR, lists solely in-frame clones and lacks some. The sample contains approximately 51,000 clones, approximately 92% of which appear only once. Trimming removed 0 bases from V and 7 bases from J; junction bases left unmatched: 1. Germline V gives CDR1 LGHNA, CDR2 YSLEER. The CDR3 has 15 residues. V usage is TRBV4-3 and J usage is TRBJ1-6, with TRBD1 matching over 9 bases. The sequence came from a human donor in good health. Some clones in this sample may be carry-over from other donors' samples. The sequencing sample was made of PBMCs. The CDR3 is CASSQEDRGNSPLHF. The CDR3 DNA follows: TGCGCCAGCAGCCAAGAGGACAGGGGAAATTCACCCCTCCACTTT.